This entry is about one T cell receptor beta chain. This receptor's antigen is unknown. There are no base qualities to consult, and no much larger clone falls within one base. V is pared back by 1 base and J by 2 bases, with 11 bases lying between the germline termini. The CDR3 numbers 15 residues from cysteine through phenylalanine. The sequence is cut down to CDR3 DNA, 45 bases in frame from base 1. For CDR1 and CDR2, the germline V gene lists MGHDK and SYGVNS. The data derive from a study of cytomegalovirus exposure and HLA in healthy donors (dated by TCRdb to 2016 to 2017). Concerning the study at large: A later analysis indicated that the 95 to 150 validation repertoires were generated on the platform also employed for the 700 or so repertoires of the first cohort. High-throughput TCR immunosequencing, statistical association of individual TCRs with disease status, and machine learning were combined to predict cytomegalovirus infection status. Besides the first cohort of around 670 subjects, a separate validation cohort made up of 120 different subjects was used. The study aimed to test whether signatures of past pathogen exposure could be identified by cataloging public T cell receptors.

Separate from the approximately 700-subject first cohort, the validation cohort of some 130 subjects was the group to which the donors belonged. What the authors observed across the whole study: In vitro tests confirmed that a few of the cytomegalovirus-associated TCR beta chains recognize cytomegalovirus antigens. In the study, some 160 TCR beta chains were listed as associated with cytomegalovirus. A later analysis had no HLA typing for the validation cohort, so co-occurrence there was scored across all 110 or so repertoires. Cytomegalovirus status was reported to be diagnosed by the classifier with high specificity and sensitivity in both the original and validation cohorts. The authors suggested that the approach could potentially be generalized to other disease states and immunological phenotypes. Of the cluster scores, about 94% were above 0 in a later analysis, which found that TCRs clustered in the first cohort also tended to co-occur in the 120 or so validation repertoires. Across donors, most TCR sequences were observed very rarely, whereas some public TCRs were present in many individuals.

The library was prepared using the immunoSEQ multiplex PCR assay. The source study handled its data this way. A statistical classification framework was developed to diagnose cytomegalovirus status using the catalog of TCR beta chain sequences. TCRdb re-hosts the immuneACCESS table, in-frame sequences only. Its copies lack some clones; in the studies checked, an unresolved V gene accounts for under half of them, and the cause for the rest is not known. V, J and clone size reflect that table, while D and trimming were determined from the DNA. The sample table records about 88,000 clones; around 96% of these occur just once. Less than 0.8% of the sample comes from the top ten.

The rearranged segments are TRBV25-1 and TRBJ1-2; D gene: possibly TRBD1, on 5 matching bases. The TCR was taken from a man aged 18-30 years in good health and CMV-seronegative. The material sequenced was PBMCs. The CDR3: CASSESATANYGYTF. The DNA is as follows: TGTGCCAGCAGTGAATCGGCGACAGCCAACTATGGCTACACCTTC.